This T cell receptor (beta chain) was recovered during a study of vaccination effects on CD4 cells after COVID-19. Study-wide results and caveats: Newly vaccine-induced clones made up most of the convalescents' post-vaccine spike-reactive clones.

Sequencing used immunoSEQ multiplex PCR; TCRdb keeps in-frame clones, though not all of them. Among approximately 46,000 clones listed, approximately 81% were seen once. Note on this clone: Its antigen is undetermined.

V was clipped by 4 bases and J by 11 bases, with 19 bases between them. This CDR3 region has 15 residues. Germline V gives CDR1 SGDLS, CDR2 YYNGEE. Isolating CD4+ T cells followed approximately 9 days of culture. This rearrangement joins TRBV9 to TRBJ1-6; no firm D call. The source of this sequence is a human donor who had a prior SARS-CoV-2 infection. Sequencing was performed on CD4+ T cells from PBMCs cultured without peptide, taken before COVID-19 vaccination. CDR3 nucleotides: TGTGCCAGCAGCCCCTCCCTAAGTCCGGGAACACCCCTCCACTTT. This codes for CASSPSLSPGTPLHF.